Each of the 18 T cell receptor beta chains below was sequenced from the same sample in a study of blood T cell repertoires in COVID-19. The protocol was immunoSEQ multiplex PCR, while the TCRdb copy is restricted to in-frame clones and leaves out a portion. Seen here are fewer than 350,000 clones, around 89% observed once, and the top ten hold approximately 2%. The sample consisted of PBMCs or T cells enriched from blood (not recorded which). These receptors were collected from a woman in her sixties or seventies in a cohort exposed to, infected with or recovered from COVID-19 (not recorded which).

This chain connects TRBV4-1 to TRBJ1-1; 7 positions match TRBD1. The germline V gene has CDR1 MGHRA and CDR2 YSYEKL. V was pared by 3 bases and J by 11 bases, with 9 bases of the junction left unmatched. The CDR3 has 13 amino acids. CDR3 nucleotide sequence: TGCGCCAGCAGCCATACCATACAGGGGAGCGCTTTCTTT. Translation gives CASSHTIQGSAFF.

This clone was seen a single time. V is TRBV5-1 and J is TRBJ2-4; 12 positions agree with TRBD2. V gave up 2 bases and J gave up 2 bases; unmatched junction bases: 14. The CDR3 loop spans 20 amino acids. The germline V gene encodes CDR1 SGHRS and CDR2 YFSETQ. The CDR3 reads CASSFTPSGRVALTKNIQYF. In DNA form, the CDR3 reads TGCGCCAGCAGCTTCACCCCTAGCGGGAGGGTCGCCCTAACCAAAAACATTCAGTACTTC. The whole variable domain, filled in from reference TRBV5-1 and TRBJ2-4, reads KAGVTQTPRYLIKTRGQQVTLSCSPISGHRSVSWYQQTPGQGLQFLFEYFSETQRNKGNFPGRFSGRQFSNSRSEMNVSTLELGDSALYLCASSFTPSGRVALTKNIQYFGAGTRLSVL.

This clone was detected only a few times. The chain carries TRBV5-1 and TRBJ2-7; 9 bases are a match to TRBD1. The V and J ends lost 6 bases and 3 bases, in that order; junction bases with no gene match: 1. The CDR3 sequence is 12 residues long. CDR1 and CDR2 (germline): SGHRS, YFSETQ. The CDR3 nucleotides read TGCGCCAGCACGGGACAGGGCTACGAGCAGTACTTC. Protein: CASTGQGYEQYF.

The chain joins TRBV6-5 to TRBJ2-2; TRBD1 is a possible D gene (5 bases). The CDR3 totals 13 residues. Germline V gene data show CDR1 as MNHEY and CDR2 as SVGAGI. Trimming took off 6 bases at V and 0 bases at J, with 5 bases between the two ends. The CDR3 DNA follows: TGTGCCAGCAGAGGGGCGAACACCGGGGAGCTGTTTTTT. This translates into CASRGANTGELFF.

The J gene is TRBJ1-2, the V gene TRBV20-1; TRBD1 agrees at 10 bases. CDR3 length equals 14 residues. After removal of 3 bases from V and 7 bases from J, the junction contained 8 bases not matched to a gene. Germline CDR1 and CDR2: DFQATT and SNEGSKA (reference sequence). The CDR3 protein is CSASTGQGKSGYTF. Written as DNA, the CDR3 is TGCAGTGCTAGTACGGGACAGGGGAAAAGTGGCTACACCTTC.

The V and J genes are TRBV24-1 and TRBJ2-7, with a tentative D call TRBD1 (6 bases). The length of the CDR3 is 15 residues. The germline CDR1 and CDR2 sequences are KGHDR and SFDVKD. Trimming cost V 4 bases and J 0 bases, with 12 bases left between them. The CDR3 region is CATSDPRGSSYEQYF. The CDR3 region has the DNA TGTGCCACCAGTGACCCCAGGGGTAGCTCCTACGAGCAGTACTTC.

The genes are TRBV24-1 and TRBJ2-3; 8 positions match TRBD1. Germline CDR1 reads KGHDR; CDR2 reads SFDVKD. This CDR3 spans 17 amino acids. With V trimmed by 3 bases and J by 2 bases, 9 bases remained unmatched. The CDR3 region has the DNA TGTGCCACCAGTGATCCGCTCGGACAGGGCACCACAGATACGCAGTATTTT. Its translation: CATSDPLGQGTTDTQYF.

This CDR3 reads CASSERKTANGSPLHF. The CDR3 DNA is TGTGCCAGCAGTGAACGGAAGACAGCAAACGGGTCACCCCTCCACTTT. The gene calls are TRBV6-1 and TRBJ1-6; D possibly corresponds to TRBD1 (5 bases). The CDR3 loop spans 16 amino acids. With 2 bases removed from V and 10 bases from J, the gap between germline ends came to 18 bases. Germline V gives CDR1 MNHNS, CDR2 SASEGT.

The chain couples TRBV14 to TRBJ2-6, with a possible D match to TRBD1 (5 bases). CDR3 length: 17 residues. V was clipped by 5 bases and J by 2 bases, with 16 bases between them. Germline V gene sequence: CDR1 SGHDN, CDR2 FVKESK. The CDR3: CASSEGPIGAGANVLTF. As DNA, the CDR3 is TGTGCCAGCAGCGAAGGTCCGATAGGGGCTGGGGCCAACGTCCTGACTTTC. The whole variable domain, remainder taken from reference TRBV14 and TRBJ2-6, is EAGVTQFPSHSVIEKGQTVTLRCDPISGHDNLYWYRRVMGKEIKFLLHFVKESKQDESGMPNNRFLAERTGGTYSTLKVQPAELEDSGVYFCASSEGPIGAGANVLTFGAGSRLTVL.

V and J are TRBV13 and TRBJ2-3; maybe TRBD2 (6 bases). Germline V gene lookup returns CDR1 PRHDT and CDR2 FYEKMQ (reference sequence). V lost 4 bases and J lost 1, with 15 bases in between. The CDR3 runs to 16 residues. CDR3 loop: CASSSSDSGGTDTQYF. In DNA form, the CDR3 reads TGTGCCAGCAGCTCCTCGGACTCGGGGGGCACAGATACGCAGTATTTT.

As concerns this clone: Compared with germline, one end of the junction differs, possibly owing to a read error. V and J are TRBV7-7 and TRBJ2-1; TRBD2 aligns across 11 bases. Germline lookup yields CDR1 SSHAT and CDR2 FNYEAQ (reference sequence). This CDR3 is built from 14 residues. The CDR3, as DNA: TGTGCTAGCAGCTTAGCGGGAGGGATAAATGAGCAGTTCTTC. This translates into CASSLAGGINEQFF.

The chain uses TRBV5-8 and TRBJ1-2; D not resolved. V lost 0 bases, J lost 5 bases, and 8 bases lay in between. This CDR3 is 13 amino acids long. Germline assignment: CDR1 SGHTS and CDR2 YDEGEE. The CDR3 bases are TGTGCCAGCAGCTTGGTCTCAGATTATGGCTACACCTTC. Translation: CASSLVSDYGYTF.

The genes are TRBV12-2 and TRBJ1-1; TRBD1 was called by the table and not checked on the DNA. TRBV12-2 has pseudogene status. This CDR3 comprises 13 residues. CDR3 amino acids: CASRLGQGVGAFF. CDR3 DNA: TGTGCAAGTCGCTTAGGACAGGGGGTAGGAGCTTTCTTT.

This chain links TRBV11-3 with TRBJ2-1; 7 bases align to TRBD2. This CDR3 spans 16 amino acids. J was trimmed by 0 bases and V by 4 bases; bases with no gene match: 6. Germline CDR1 is SGHNT and CDR2 is YENEEA. As DNA, the CDR3 is TGTGCCAGCAGCTCAGGGTGGGGGGGCTCCTACAATGAGCAGTTCTTC. Its translation: CASSSGWGGSYNEQFF. The variable domain in full, completed from reference TRBV11-3 and TRBJ2-1, reads EAGVVQSPRYKIIEKKQPVAFWCNPISGHNTLYWYLQNLGQGPELLIRYENEEAVDDSQLPKDRFSAERLKGVDSTLKIQPAELGDSAVYLCASSSGWGGSYNEQFFGPGTRLTVL.

The gene calls are TRBV7-9 and TRBJ2-3; maybe TRBD2 (5 bases). The CDR3 is 15 residues long. Germline V gives CDR1 SEHNR, CDR2 FQNEAQ (reference sequence). With 0 bases removed from V and 3 bases from J, the gap between germline ends came to 10 bases. In DNA form, the CDR3 reads TGTGCCAGCAGCTTAGCGTTGGTAGCGACAGATACGCAGTATTTT. The encoded protein is CASSLALVATDTQYF.

The V call is TRBV28, the J call TRBJ1-5, with D possibly being TRBD1 (5 bases). The ends were cut back, 2 bases at V and 2 bases at J, with 16 bases in the middle. Germline CDR1 is MDHEN and CDR2 is SYDVKM. The CDR3 covers 17 residues. CDR3: CASSLVRQGERNQPQHF. CDR3 DNA: TGTGCCAGCAGTTTAGTCCGGCAGGGTGAGCGCAATCAGCCCCAGCATTTT.

The chain employs TRBV6-5 and TRBJ1-2; D gene unclear. V shed 6 bases and J shed 0 bases, with 11 bases lying between them. This CDR3 has 14 residues. Per the germline V gene, CDR1 is MNHEY and CDR2 is SVGAGI. DNA of the CDR3: TGTGCCAGCAGGGAGGACCGAGCTAACTATGGCTACACCTTC. Amino acids: CASREDRANYGYTF.

The genes are TRBV6-1 and TRBJ1-5; no definite D call. The germline gives CDR1 MNHNS, CDR2 SASEGT. The CDR3 has 15 residues. Trimming took 2 bases from V and 2 from J, leaving 10 bases between them. The CDR3 nucleotides read TGTGCCAGCAGTGAACGGGGTGTCGGCAATCAGCCCCAGCATTTT. It specifies CASSERGVGNQPQHF.